The 6 T cell receptor beta chains given below trace back to one sample, sequenced in a study of OX40 agonist ivuxolimab in advanced cancers. Sequencing was performed with immunoSEQ multiplex PCR; in TCRdb, only in-frame clones are kept and a portion is missing. Among tens of thousands of clones listed, around 83% were seen once. The sample consisted of CD4+ or CD8+ T cells sorted from blood, taken in a trial of the OX40 agonist ivuxolimab. These receptors all stem from an adult with an advanced solid tumor such as melanoma, head and neck, liver or kidney cancer.

Regarding this clone: Germline is not matched at one junction end, which may reflect a read error. V and J are TRBV6-1 and TRBJ2-3; D gene ambiguous. The CDR3 is made up of 13 amino acids. CDR1 and CDR2 (germline): MNHNS, SASEGT. CDR3 in DNA: TGTGCCATCAGTGAGGAAGCGACAAAGCTAGTGTACTTT. This gives the protein CAISEEATKLVYF.

The genes are TRBV5-1 and TRBJ2-5, with 7 positions matching TRBD2. CDR3 length: 15 amino acids. Unmatched junction bases numbered 8, after V lost 3 bases and J lost 3 bases. Germline V gene lookup returns CDR1 SGHRS and CDR2 YFSETQ. The CDR3 reads CASSSTSLEEETQYF. The CDR3, as DNA: TGCGCCAGCAGCTCGACTAGCCTCGAGGAAGAGACCCAGTACTTC. Based on the CDR3 plus reference TRBV5-1 and TRBJ2-5, the full variable domain is KAGVTQTPRYLIKTRGQQVTLSCSPISGHRSVSWYQQTPGQGLQFLFEYFSETQRNKGNFPGRFSGRQFSNSRSEMNVSTLELGDSALYLCASSSTSLEEETQYFGPGTRLLVL.

Regarding this clone: Germline is not matched at one junction end, which may reflect a read error. Other DNA sequences in the sample encode the same CDR3. The chain combines TRBV30 with TRBJ2-7; D remains unclear. The CDR3 covers 12 residues. Germline V CDR1 and CDR2: GTSNPN, SVGIG (reference sequence). The CDR3 protein is CAWSVQTYEQYF. CDR3 in DNA: TGCGCCTGGAGTGTACAAACCTACGAGCAGTACTTC.

This clone was seen more than once but under ten times. The V gene is TRBV30, the J gene TRBJ1-2, with 8 bases lining up with TRBD1. The length of the CDR3 is 14 residues. The ends lost 1 base at V and 4 bases at J; junction bases unmatched: 5. CDR1 is GTSNPN, CDR2 SVGIG, per germline (reference sequence). CDR3 amino acids: CAWSGQGLSYGYTF. The DNA for the CDR3 is TGTGCCTGGAGTGGACAGGGGCTTTCCTATGGCTACACCTTC.

The rearrangement joins TRBV2 to TRBJ2-2, with D possibly matching TRBD1 (6 bases). Trimming left V 4 bases short and J 1 base short, with 7 bases between. This CDR3 is 14 amino acids long. The germline CDR1 and CDR2 sequences are SNHLY and FYNNEI. This CDR3 reads CASSGTVNTGELFF. The CDR3 DNA sequence: TGTGCCAGCAGTGGGACAGTGAACACCGGGGAGCTGTTTTTT. Full variable domain (outside the CDR3, taken from reference TRBV2 and TRBJ2-2): EPEVTQTPSHQVTQMGQEVILRCVPISNHLYFYWYRQILGQKVEFLVSFYNNEISEKSEIFDDQFSVERPDGSNFTLKIRSTKLEDSAMYFCASSGTVNTGELFFGEGSRLTVL.

V usage is TRBV19 and J usage is TRBJ1-5; D unresolved. The CDR3 loop spans 16 amino acids. Germline V gene sequence: CDR1 LNHDA, CDR2 SQIVND (reference sequence). Trimming removed 5 bases from V and 3 bases from J, with 17 bases in between. CDR3 sequence reads: CASSPGREINNQPQHF. CDR3 nucleotides: TGTGCCAGTAGTCCTGGCCGGGAGATTAACAATCAGCCCCAGCATTTT.